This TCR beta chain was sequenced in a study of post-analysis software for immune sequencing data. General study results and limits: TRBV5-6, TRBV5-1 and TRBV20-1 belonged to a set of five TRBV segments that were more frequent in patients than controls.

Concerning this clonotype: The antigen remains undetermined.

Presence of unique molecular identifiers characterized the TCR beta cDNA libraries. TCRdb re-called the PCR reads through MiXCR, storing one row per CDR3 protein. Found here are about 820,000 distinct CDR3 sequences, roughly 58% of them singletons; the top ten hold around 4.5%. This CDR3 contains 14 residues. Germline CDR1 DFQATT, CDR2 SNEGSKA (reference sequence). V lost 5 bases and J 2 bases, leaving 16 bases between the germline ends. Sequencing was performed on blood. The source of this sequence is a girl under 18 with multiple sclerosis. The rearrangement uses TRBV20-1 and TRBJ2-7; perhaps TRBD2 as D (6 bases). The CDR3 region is CSARDPSAAYEQYF. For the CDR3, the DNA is TGCAGTGCTCGCGACCCTAGCGCGGCCTACGAGCAGTACTTC.